Sequencing of this T cell receptor beta chain was carried out in a study of blood T cell repertoires in COVID-19. Background on the study: The United States, Italy and Spain were the sources of the acute and convalescent COVID-19 samples.

Profiled with immunoSEQ multiplex PCR; TCRdb holds only in-frame clones, not every one. The repertoire has around 200,000 clones, more than 85% of them found once; the top ten carry around 2.7%. This clone was detected only once. The CDR3 contains 16 residues. Between the trimmed V and J ends, which lost 5 bases and 2 bases, there was a span of 17 bases. Germline assignment: CDR1 SGHRS and CDR2 YFSETQ. V gene TRBV5-1 combines with J gene TRBJ1-5, with D unresolved. Source material: peripheral blood. The TCR sequence derives from a middle-aged man with active or convalescent COVID-19. DNA for the CDR3: TGCGCCAGCAGGCTGGACTTGGATTCGGGCAATCAGCCCCAGCATTTT. Translating gives CASRLDLDSGNQPQHF.